A single sample is the source of the 2 T cell receptor beta chains below, sequenced in a study of blood T cell repertoires in COVID-19. Libraries were prepared by immunoSEQ multiplex PCR; TCRdb keeps only in-frame clonotypes and omits some of them. The table records about 78,000 clones, 90% of them present only once. Input material: peripheral blood. These receptors were taken from a woman aged 50 to 60 in a cohort sampled during active COVID-19.

The J gene is TRBJ1-4, the V gene TRBV2, with D perhaps matching TRBD1 (6 bases). The CDR3 spans 13 residues. The germline gives CDR1 SNHLY, CDR2 FYNNEI. With 5 bases removed from V and 8 bases from J, the gap between germline ends came to 12 bases. The CDR3 loop is CASSQQGNEKLFF. The CDR3 nucleotides are TGTGCCAGCAGTCAACAGGGAAACGAAAAACTGTTTTTT.

The chain carries TRBV4-1 and TRBJ2-3; tentatively, D is TRBD2 (5 bases). The CDR3 totals 16 residues. The V end was cut by 0 bases, the J end by 1 base, with 11 bases between. The germline gives CDR1 MGHRA, CDR2 YSYEKL. The CDR3 DNA reads TGCGCCAGCAGCCAAGATCCCGCGGGCCGCACAGATACGCAGTATTTT. Residues: CASSQDPAGRTDTQYF.